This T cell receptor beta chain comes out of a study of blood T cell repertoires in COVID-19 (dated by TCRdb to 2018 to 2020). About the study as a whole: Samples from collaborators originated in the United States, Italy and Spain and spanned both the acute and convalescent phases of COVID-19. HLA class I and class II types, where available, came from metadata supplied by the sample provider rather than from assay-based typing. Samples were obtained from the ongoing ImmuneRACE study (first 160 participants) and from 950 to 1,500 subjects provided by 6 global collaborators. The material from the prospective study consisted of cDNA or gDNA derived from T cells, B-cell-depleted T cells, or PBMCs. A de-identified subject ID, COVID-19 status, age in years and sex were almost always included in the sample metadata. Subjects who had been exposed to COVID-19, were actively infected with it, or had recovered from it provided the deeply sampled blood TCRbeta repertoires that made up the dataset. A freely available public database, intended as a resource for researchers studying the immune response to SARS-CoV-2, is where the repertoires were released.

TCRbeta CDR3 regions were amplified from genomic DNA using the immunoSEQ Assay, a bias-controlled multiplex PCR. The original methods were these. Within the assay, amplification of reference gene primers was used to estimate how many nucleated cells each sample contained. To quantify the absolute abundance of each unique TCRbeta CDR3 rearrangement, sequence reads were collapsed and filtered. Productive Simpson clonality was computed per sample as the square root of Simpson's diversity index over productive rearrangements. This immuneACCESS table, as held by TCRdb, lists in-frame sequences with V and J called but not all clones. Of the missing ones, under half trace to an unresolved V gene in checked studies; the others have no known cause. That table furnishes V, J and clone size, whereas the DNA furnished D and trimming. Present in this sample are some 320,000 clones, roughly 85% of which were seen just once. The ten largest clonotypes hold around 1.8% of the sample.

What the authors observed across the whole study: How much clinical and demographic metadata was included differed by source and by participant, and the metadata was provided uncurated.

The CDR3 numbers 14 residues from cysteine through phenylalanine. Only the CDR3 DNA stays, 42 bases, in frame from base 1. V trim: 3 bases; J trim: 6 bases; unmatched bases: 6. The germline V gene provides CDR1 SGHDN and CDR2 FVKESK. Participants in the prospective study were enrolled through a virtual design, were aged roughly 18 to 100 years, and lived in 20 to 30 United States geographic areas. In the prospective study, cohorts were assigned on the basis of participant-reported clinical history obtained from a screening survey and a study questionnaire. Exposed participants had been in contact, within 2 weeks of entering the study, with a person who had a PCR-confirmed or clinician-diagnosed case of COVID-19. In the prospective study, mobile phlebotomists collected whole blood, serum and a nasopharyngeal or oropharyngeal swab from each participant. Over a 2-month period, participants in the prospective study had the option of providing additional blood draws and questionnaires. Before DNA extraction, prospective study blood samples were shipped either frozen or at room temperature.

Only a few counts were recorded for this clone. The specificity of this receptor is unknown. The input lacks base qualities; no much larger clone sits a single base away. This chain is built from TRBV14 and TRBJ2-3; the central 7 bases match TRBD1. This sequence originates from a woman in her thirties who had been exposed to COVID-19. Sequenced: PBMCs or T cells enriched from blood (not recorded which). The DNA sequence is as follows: TGTGCCAGCAGCCAGCGAACAGGGGACGATACGCAGTATTTT. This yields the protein CASSQRTGDDTQYF.